The following is a TCR beta chain sequence with its context. This table comes from immunoSEQ multiplex PCR, and its TCRdb copy is limited to in-frame clones, with some not included. The sample holds about 98,000 clones; almost 96% are singletons and the top ten take roughly 0.23%. This record belongs to a study of technical replicates of blood from a few donors. V lost 3 bases to trimming and J lost 3 bases, with 17 bases between them. CDR3 length equals 15 residues. Per the germline V gene, CDR1 is GTSNPN and CDR2 is SVGIG (reference sequence). The sample was T cells isolated from PBMCs. The clonotype originates from a human donor in good health. V usage is TRBV30 and J usage is TRBJ1-2; TRBD1 is a possible D gene (5 bases). The CDR3 loop is CAWSGTMGGYYGYTF. As DNA, the CDR3 is TGTGCCTGGAGCGGAACTATGGGGGGGTACTATGGCTACACCTTC.